This T cell receptor beta chain was profiled in a study of blood T cell repertoires in COVID-19 (dated by TCRdb to 2018 to 2020). Notes on the research overall: Samples covering the acute and convalescent phases of COVID-19 were provided by collaborators in the United States, Italy and Spain. The prospective study material was composed of cDNA or gDNA derived from T cells, B-cell-depleted T cells, or PBMCs. The repertoires were made available in a free public database intended to serve as a resource for research on the immune response to SARS-CoV-2. The samples were drawn from the first 160 participants of the ongoing ImmuneRACE study and from roughly 1,300 subjects provided by 6 global collaborators. A de-identified subject ID, COVID-19 status, age in years and sex were almost always included in the sample metadata. Deeply sampled blood TCRbeta repertoires from subjects exposed to, actively infected with, or recovered from COVID-19 were included in the dataset. Where HLA class I and class II types were available, the types were taken from metadata supplied by the sample provider, not from assay-based typing. Study-wide findings and limitations: How much clinical and demographic metadata was included differed by source and by participant, and the metadata was provided uncurated.

CDR1 and CDR2, looked up from the germline V gene, are MNHEY and SVGAGI. Cut back by 2 bases and 1 base, the V and J ends lie 9 bases apart. From its cysteine to its phenylalanine, the CDR3 spans 14 amino acids. Only the CDR3 DNA is retained, 42 bases long and in frame from the first base. Concerning this clone: There is no known antigen for this receptor. No qualities accompany the bases; no much larger clone lies one base away.

The immunoSEQ Assay, a bias-controlled multiplex PCR, was used to amplify TCRbeta CDR3 regions from genomic DNA. The original methods were these. The number of nucleated cells in each sample was estimated by amplification of reference gene primers within the assay. To quantify the absolute abundance of each unique TCRbeta CDR3 rearrangement, sequence reads were collapsed and filtered. For each sample, productive Simpson clonality was calculated by taking the square root of Simpson's diversity index across productive rearrangements. TCRdb carries this immuneACCESS record with in-frame sequences only. Its versions omit some clonotypes, under half of them owing to an unresolved V gene in the studies checked, with the rest unexplained. The V and J calls and clone size are taken from that table; D and trimming were inferred from the DNA. This sample has about 170,000 clones in its table, and approximately 86% of those were observed once. Roughly 2.5% of the sample is held by the ten biggest clonotypes.

In Seattle, one collaborating source enrolled patients while the infection was active and tracked those patients longitudinally over the course of disease. Collaborating institutions collected whole blood in K2EDTA tubes following their own protocols. Collaborator samples were shipped for TCRbeta analysis as frozen whole blood, isolated PBMCs, or DNA extracted from either sample type. The sample consisted of peripheral blood. The chain was built from TRBV6-5 and TRBJ2-7, and perhaps TRBD1 as D gene, on 5 matching bases. The receptor's source is a woman of 80 years or more with COVID-19, enrolled during active disease. CDR3 loop: CASSYRGTSYEQYF. The nucleotide sequence reads as follows: TGTGCCAGCAGTTACAGGGGTACATCCTACGAGCAGTACTTC.